This TCR beta chain was identified in a study of T cells after yellow fever vaccination. Study results and limitations: Post-booster repertoires again held most primary-vaccination clones (roughly 95% CD4, 85% to 90% CD8).

Germline CDR1 and CDR2: DFQATT and SNEGSKA (reference sequence). Trimming took 3 bases from V and 3 from J; bases not matched to a gene: 10. The CDR3 has 17 amino acids. This clonotype was seen a handful of times. Its antigen remains unidentified. TCRdb processed the 5' RACE reads anew with MiXCR; each CDR3 protein has one entry. Here the sample spans approximately 580,000 distinct CDR3 sequences, about a sixth being singletons. The sequencing here drew on PBMCs, taken 5 days after the first yellow fever vaccination. The V call is TRBV20-1, the J call TRBJ2-3; 12 bases match TRBD2. The clonotype comes from a man aged 18-30 years who received the YFV17D yellow fever vaccine. CDR3 DNA sequence: TGCAGTGCTAGCTCTAGCGGGGGGGCAGGGGGGACAGATACGCAGTATTTT. This translates into CSASSSGGAGGTDTQYF.